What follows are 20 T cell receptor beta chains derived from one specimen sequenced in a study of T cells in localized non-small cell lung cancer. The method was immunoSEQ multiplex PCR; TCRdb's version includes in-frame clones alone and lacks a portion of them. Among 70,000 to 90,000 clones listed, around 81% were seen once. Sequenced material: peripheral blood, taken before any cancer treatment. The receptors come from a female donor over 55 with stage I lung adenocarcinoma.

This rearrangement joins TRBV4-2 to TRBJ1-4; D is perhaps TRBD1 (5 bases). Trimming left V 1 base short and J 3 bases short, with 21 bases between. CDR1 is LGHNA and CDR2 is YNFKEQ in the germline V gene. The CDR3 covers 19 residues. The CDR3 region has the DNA TGTGCCAGCAGCCAAGGGGAAGGGGTAGGGGTAAGAGCTAATGAAAAACTGTTTTTT. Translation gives CASSQGEGVGVRANEKLFF.

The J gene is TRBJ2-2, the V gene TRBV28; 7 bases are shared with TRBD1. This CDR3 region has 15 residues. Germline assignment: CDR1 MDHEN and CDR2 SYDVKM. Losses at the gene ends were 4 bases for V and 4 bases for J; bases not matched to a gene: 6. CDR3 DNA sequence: TGTGCCAGCAGTTCGACAGGGTTGGGCACCGGGGAGCTGTTTTTT. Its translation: CASSSTGLGTGELFF. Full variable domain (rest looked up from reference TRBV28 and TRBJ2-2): DVKVTQSSRYLVKRTGEKVFLECVQDMDHENMFWYRQDPGLGLRLIYFSYDVKMKEKGDIPEGYSVSREKKERFSLILESASTNQTSMYLCASSSTGLGTGELFFGEGSRLTVL.

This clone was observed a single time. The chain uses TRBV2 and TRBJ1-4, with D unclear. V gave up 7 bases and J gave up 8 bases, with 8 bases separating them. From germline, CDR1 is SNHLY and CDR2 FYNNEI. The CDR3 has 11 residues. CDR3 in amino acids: CASTGEEKLFF. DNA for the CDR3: TGTGCCAGCACAGGCGAGGAAAAACTGTTTTTT.

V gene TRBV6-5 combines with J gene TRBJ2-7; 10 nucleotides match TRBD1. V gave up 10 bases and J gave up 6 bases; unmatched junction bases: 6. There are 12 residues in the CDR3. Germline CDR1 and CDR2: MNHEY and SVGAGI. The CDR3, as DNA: TGTGCCACCAGACGGACAGGGGGCGAGCAGTACTTC. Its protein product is CATRRTGGEQYF.

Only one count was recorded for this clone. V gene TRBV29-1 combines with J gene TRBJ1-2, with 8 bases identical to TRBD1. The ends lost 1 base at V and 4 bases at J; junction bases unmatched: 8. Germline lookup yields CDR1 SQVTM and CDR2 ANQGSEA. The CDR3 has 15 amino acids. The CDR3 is CSVEAWGQVSYGYTF. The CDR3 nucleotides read TGCAGCGTTGAAGCCTGGGGACAGGTGAGCTATGGCTACACCTTC.

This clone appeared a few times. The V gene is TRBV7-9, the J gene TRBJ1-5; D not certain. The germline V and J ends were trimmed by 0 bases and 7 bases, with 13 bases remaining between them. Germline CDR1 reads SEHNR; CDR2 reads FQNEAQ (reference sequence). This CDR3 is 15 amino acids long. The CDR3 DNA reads TGTGCCAGCAGCTTAGCGGCGGGAGGAATACAGCCCCAGCATTTT. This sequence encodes CASSLAAGGIQPQHF.

The DNA of the CDR3 is TGTGCCAGCAGGGCGACAGGGAGGCCGGCCGAGCAGTACTTC. It codes for CASRATGRPAEQYF. The V call is TRBV27, the J call TRBJ2-7; possible D gene TRBD1, 7 bases. Germline V gives CDR1 MNHEY, CDR2 SMNVEV (reference sequence). CDR3 length equals 14 residues. Trimming pared 6 bases from V and 6 bases from J, leaving 18 bases between.

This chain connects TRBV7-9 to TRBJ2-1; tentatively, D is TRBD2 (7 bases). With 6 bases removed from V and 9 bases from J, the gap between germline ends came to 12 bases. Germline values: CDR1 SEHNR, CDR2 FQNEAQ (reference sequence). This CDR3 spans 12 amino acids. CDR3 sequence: CASSSRGGEQFF. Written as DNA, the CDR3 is TGTGCCAGCAGTTCTAGGGGGGGTGAGCAGTTCTTC. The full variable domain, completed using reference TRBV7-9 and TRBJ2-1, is DTGVSQNPRHKITKRGQNVTFRCDPISEHNRLYWYRQTLGQGPEFLTYFQNEAQLEKSRLLSDRFSAERPKGSFSTLEIQRTEQGDSAMYLCASSSRGGEQFFGPGTRLTVL.

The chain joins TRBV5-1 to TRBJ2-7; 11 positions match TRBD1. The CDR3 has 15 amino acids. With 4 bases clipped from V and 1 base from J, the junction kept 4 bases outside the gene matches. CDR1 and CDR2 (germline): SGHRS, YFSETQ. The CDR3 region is CASSPGTGGSYEQYF. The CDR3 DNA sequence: TGCGCCAGCAGCCCCGGGACAGGGGGTTCCTACGAGCAGTACTTC.

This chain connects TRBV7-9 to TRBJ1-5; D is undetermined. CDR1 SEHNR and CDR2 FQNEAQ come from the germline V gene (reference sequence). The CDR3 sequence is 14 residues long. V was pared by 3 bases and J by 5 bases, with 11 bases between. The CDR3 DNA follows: TGTGCCAGCAGCTTCATAGGGAACGATCAGCCCCAGCATTTT. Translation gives CASSFIGNDQPQHF.

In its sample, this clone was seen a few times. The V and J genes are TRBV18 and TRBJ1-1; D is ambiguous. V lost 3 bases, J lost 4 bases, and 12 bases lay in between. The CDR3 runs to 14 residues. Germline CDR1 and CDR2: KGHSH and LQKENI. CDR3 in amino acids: CASSPPLQFTEAFF. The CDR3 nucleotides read TGTGCCAGCTCACCGCCTTTACAGTTCACTGAAGCTTTCTTT.

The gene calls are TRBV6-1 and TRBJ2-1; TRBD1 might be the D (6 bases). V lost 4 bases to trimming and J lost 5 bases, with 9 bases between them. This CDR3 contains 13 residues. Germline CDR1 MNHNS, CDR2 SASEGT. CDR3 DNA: TGTGCCAGCAGTGCCAGGGGACACAATGAGCAGTTCTTC. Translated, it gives CASSARGHNEQFF.

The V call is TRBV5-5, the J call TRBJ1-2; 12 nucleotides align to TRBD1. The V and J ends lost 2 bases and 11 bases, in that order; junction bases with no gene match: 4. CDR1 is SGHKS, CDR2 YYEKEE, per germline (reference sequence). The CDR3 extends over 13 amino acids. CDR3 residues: CASSLPGQGAYTF. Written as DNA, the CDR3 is TGTGCCAGCAGCTTACCGGGACAGGGGGCGTACACCTTC.

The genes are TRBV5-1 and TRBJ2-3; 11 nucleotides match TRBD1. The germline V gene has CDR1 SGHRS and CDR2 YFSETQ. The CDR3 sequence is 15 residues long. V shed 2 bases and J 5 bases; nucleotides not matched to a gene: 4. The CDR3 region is CASSLGQGALDTQYF. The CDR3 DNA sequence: TGCGCCAGCAGCTTAGGACAGGGGGCCTTAGATACGCAGTATTTT.

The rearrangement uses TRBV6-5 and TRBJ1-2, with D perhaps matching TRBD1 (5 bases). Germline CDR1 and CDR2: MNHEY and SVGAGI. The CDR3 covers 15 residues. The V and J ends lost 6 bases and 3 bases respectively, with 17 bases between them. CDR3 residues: CASSNRDFGHYGYTF. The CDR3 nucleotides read TGTGCCAGCAGCAACCGGGACTTCGGACACTATGGCTACACCTTC.

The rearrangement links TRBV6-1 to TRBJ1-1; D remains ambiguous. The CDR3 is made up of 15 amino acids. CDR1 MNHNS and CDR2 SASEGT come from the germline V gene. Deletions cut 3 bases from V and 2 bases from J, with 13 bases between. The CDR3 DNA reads TGTGCCAGCAGTGAGATCGGCCTTTCAAACACTGAAGCTTTCTTT. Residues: CASSEIGLSNTEAFF.

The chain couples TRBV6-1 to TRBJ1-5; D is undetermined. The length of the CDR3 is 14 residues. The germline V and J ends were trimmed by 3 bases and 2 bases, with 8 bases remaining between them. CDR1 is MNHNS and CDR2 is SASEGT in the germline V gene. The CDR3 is CASSDRWGNQPQHF. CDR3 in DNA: TGTGCCAGCAGTGACAGGTGGGGCAATCAGCCCCAGCATTTT.

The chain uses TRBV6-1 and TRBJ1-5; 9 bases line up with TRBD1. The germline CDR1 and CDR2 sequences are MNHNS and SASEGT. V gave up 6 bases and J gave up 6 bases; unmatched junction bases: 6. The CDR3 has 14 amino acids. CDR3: CASRRDRGGQPQHF. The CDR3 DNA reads TGTGCCAGCAGGAGAGACAGGGGGGGTCAGCCCCAGCATTTT.

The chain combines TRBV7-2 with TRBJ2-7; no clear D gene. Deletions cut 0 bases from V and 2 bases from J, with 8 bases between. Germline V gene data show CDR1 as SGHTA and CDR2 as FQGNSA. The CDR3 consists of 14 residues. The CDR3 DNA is TGTGCCAGCAGCTTAGCCGACTTTACCTACGAGCAGTACTTC. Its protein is CASSLADFTYEQYF.

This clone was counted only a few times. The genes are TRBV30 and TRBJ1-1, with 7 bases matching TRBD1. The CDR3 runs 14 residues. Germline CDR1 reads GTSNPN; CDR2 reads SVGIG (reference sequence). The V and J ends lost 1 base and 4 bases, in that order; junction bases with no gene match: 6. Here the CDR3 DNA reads TGTGCCTGGAGTGGGAACAGGGGAGGCACTGAAGCTTTCTTT. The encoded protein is CAWSGNRGGTEAFF. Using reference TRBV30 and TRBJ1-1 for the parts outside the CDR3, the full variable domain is SQTIHQWPATLVQPVGSPLSLECTVEGTSNPNLYWYRQAAGRGLQLLFYSVGIGQISSEVPQNLSASRPQDRQFILSSKKLLLSDSGFYLCAWSGNRGGTEAFFGQGTRLTVV.